This T cell receptor beta chain was sequenced during a study of T cell repertoires in cytomegalovirus infection. Study as a whole: The study used recently identified HLA-C-restricted and well-studied HLA-B-restricted CMV epitopes. Indications of both CMV infection and matching HLA type were provided by public TCR beta signatures. Notes on the study in general: There were carriers of CMV plus the relevant HLA, and cumulative public TCR beta family frequency identified them. The study found HLA-C-restricted CMV-specific TCR beta clonotypes dominating the ex vivo response.

TCRdb reprocessed the reads via MiXCR and lists one record per CDR3 protein. The sample records 110,000 to 150,000 distinct CDR3 sequences, over 25% being singletons. This clonotype appeared many times. Its target is not known. Trimming cost V 1 base and J 2 bases, with 11 bases left between them. The length of the CDR3 is 15 residues. This receptor was taken from a human donor in good health (CMV status not recorded). Some clones in this sample may be carry-over from other donors' samples. The sample here was CD8+ T cells from cultured PBMCs, taken from culture after CMV antigen stimulation. The chain combines TRBV12-3 or TRBV12-4 with TRBJ2-5; a weak D match, TRBD1 (5 bases). This chain's CDR3 is CASSLGGMEQETQYF. The CDR3 bases are TGTGCCAGCAGTTTAGGGGGCATGGAGCAAGAGACCCAGTACTTC.